This entry lists 24 T cell receptor beta chains sequenced from one sample in a study of Ad26.COV2.S vaccination and SARS-CoV-2 variants. Using immunoSEQ multiplex PCR, the repertoire was profiled, and TCRdb retains in-frame clones only, with some absent. The repertoire has roughly 460,000 clones, 80% to 90% of them found once; the top ten carry more than 1.5%. Treatment denoted: about 20 received Ad26.COV2.S at low or high dose, single or two shots; roughly five received placebo; per-sample allocation not given. Samples were taken on day 63 after the first vaccine or placebo injection. The input for sequencing was peripheral blood, taken in a trial of Ad26.COV2.S vaccine versus placebo. The source of these receptors is a person aged 18-65 years who received the Ad26.COV2.S COVID-19 vaccine or a placebo.

The chain has TRBV14 and TRBJ2-5; 9 bases map to TRBD2. CDR1 and CDR2 (germline): SGHDN, FVKESK. The CDR3 consists of 17 residues. With 1 base clipped from V and 5 bases from J, the junction kept 11 bases outside the gene matches. CDR3 nucleotide sequence: TGTGCCAGCAGCCAAGTCCGCGGCGGGGGGGCCCTGGAGACCCAGTACTTC. Translation: CASSQVRGGGALETQYF.

The CDR3 sequence is CASSPDPTGLDTQYF. The DNA of the CDR3 is TGTGCCAGCAGCCCGGATCCCACAGGATTGGATACGCAGTATTTT. V usage is TRBV3-1 (or the pseudogene TRBV3-2) and J usage is TRBJ2-3; TRBD1 might be the D (5 bases). Germline V gene lookup returns CDR1 LGHDT and CDR2 YNNKEL (reference sequence). V was cut by 4 bases and J by 6 bases, with 17 bases left in between. The CDR3 consists of 15 residues.

This clone was picked up one time. The chain recombines TRBV7-9 with TRBJ1-1, with D hard to call. CDR1 is SEHNR and CDR2 is FQNEAQ in the germline V gene (reference sequence). This CDR3 region has 14 residues. Trimming stripped 6 bases from V and 0 bases from J, with 11 bases between. CDR3 DNA: TGTGCCAGCAGTCCACAGTTAATGAACACTGAAGCTTTCTTT. Protein: CASSPQLMNTEAFF.

V usage is TRBV19 and J usage is TRBJ2-7, with D perhaps TRBD2 (7 bases). Germline V gene data show CDR1 as LNHDA and CDR2 as SQIVND (reference sequence). The CDR3 totals 11 residues. The CDR3 DNA follows: TGTACCAAGGGGGGGACCTACGAGCAGTACTTC. This gives the protein CTKGGTYEQYF.

The chain carries TRBV15 and TRBJ1-1; no firm D call. V lost 2 bases and J lost 3, with 10 bases in between. The CDR3 extends over 14 amino acids. Germline assignment: CDR1 LNHNV and CDR2 YYDKDF (reference sequence). The CDR3 is CATSRTSGDTEAFF. DNA for the CDR3: TGTGCCACCAGCAGAACCTCGGGAGACACTGAAGCTTTCTTT. The full variable domain, completed using reference TRBV15 and TRBJ1-1, is DAMVIQNPRYQVTQFGKPVTLSCSQTLNHNVMYWYQQKSSQAPKLLFHYYDKDFNNEADTPDNFQSRRPNTSFCFLDIRSPGLGDTAMYLCATSRTSGDTEAFFGQGTRLTVV.

This clone was picked up a small number of times. The chain is built from TRBV2 and TRBJ1-5; the D gene is possibly TRBD1 (6 bases). This CDR3 contains 14 residues. Trimming stripped 7 bases from V and 4 bases from J, with 14 bases between. The V gene's germline CDR1 is SNHLY and CDR2 FYNNEI. The CDR3 DNA sequence: TGTGCCAGCAACGGACAGCCCGAAAATCAGCCCCAGCATTTT. Amino acids: CASNGQPENQPQHF. The full variable domain, in which reference TRBV2 and TRBJ1-5 provide the parts outside the CDR3, is EPEVTQTPSHQVTQMGQEVILRCVPISNHLYFYWYRQILGQKVEFLVSFYNNEISEKSEIFDDQFSVERPDGSNFTLKIRSTKLEDSAMYFCASNGQPENQPQHFGDGTRLSIL.

The chain carries TRBV6-5 and TRBJ1-4; the D is unclear. The CDR3 covers 15 residues. Germline V lookup: CDR1 MNHEY, CDR2 SVGAGI. The V gene lost 2 bases and the J gene lost 6 bases, with 13 bases spanning the gap. CDR3 amino acids: CASSYGRLQDEKLFF. CDR3 nucleotide sequence: TGTGCCAGCAGTTACGGACGGTTGCAGGATGAAAAACTGTTTTTT.

The chain joins TRBV5-1 to TRBJ2-1; D possibly corresponds to TRBD1 (6 bases). The CDR3 is made up of 14 amino acids. With 0 bases removed from V and 6 bases from J, the gap between germline ends came to 10 bases. CDR1 and CDR2 from the germline V gene are SGHRS and YFSETQ. The CDR3 is CASSLVVGGNEQFF. The CDR3 DNA sequence: TGCGCCAGCAGCTTGGTGGTAGGGGGCAATGAGCAGTTCTTC.

This sequence joins TRBV6-5 and TRBJ2-1; TRBD1 matches 10 bases. The CDR3 extends over 15 amino acids. J was trimmed by 7 bases and V by 5 bases; bases with no gene match: 8. The germline gives CDR1 MNHEY, CDR2 SVGAGI. Here the CDR3 DNA reads TGTGCCAGCAGTCCCAGGGACAGGGGAGTGAATGAGCAGTTCTTC. Protein: CASSPRDRGVNEQFF.

This rearrangement joins TRBV20-1 to TRBJ2-5; D unclear. The CDR3 loop spans 11 amino acids. Per germline, CDR1 DFQATT and CDR2 SNEGSKA (reference sequence). Trimming left V 5 bases short and J 4 bases short, with 8 bases between. DNA for the CDR3: TGCAGTGCTTCGAACGGAGAGACCCAGTACTTC. Translation gives CSASNGETQYF.

The rearrangement links TRBV7-9 to TRBJ2-7; D may match TRBD1 or TRBD2 (5 bases each). The CDR3 has 15 amino acids. CDR1 is SEHNR and CDR2 is FQNEAQ in the germline V gene (reference sequence). The V end lost 4 bases, the J end lost 4 bases, and 17 bases lay between the germline ends. CDR3: CASSSQPVGPYEQYF. The CDR3 DNA reads as TGTGCCAGCAGCTCACAGCCGGTGGGACCTTACGAGCAGTACTTC.

The V and J genes are TRBV6-5 and TRBJ2-1; weak D call: TRBD2 (6 bases). Trimming pared 6 bases from V and 9 bases from J, leaving 21 bases between. The germline V gene has CDR1 MNHEY and CDR2 SVGAGI. The CDR3 extends over 15 amino acids. The CDR3 region has the DNA TGTGCCAGCAGCGTTCGAGGCCAGGCGGGAAGTGAGCAGTTCTTC. Its protein is CASSVRGQAGSEQFF.

J is TRBJ2-7 and V is TRBV11-2; 12 bases are shared with TRBD1. The germline gives CDR1 SGHAT, CDR2 FQNNGV. Trimming cost V 5 bases and J 3 bases; bases outside gene matches: 5. The CDR3 runs to 15 residues. CDR3 region: CASSPGTGGLYEQYF. For the CDR3, the DNA is TGTGCCAGCAGCCCCGGGACAGGGGGCCTCTACGAGCAGTACTTC.

V usage is TRBV6-5 and J usage is TRBJ2-7, with TRBD2 as a possible D gene (6 bases). The germline V and J ends were trimmed by 0 bases and 6 bases, with 18 bases remaining between them. This CDR3 has 16 amino acids. Germline V gene data show CDR1 as MNHEY and CDR2 as SVGAGI. CDR3: CASSYSWREPRPEQYF. The CDR3 region has the DNA TGTGCCAGCAGTTACTCATGGAGGGAGCCGAGGCCCGAGCAGTACTTC.

The chain recombines TRBV11-2 with TRBJ2-7, with 10 bases aligning to TRBD1. The V segment lost 3 bases and the J segment 1 base; nucleotides outside the gene matches: 6. This CDR3 spans 16 amino acids. Germline lookup yields CDR1 SGHAT and CDR2 FQNNGV. CDR3 residues: CASSLAGTGASYEQYF. CDR3 nucleotides: TGTGCCAGCAGCTTGGCCGGGACAGGGGCTTCCTACGAGCAGTACTTC.

The chain links TRBV6-1 to TRBJ2-1; tentatively, D is TRBD1 or TRBD2 (5 bases each). Germline V lookup: CDR1 MNHNS, CDR2 SASEGT. The V and J ends lost 3 bases and 8 bases respectively, with 17 bases between them. This CDR3 is 15 amino acids long. CDR3 residues: CASSDRQGVVDEQFF. Here the CDR3 DNA reads TGTGCCAGCAGTGACCGCCAGGGAGTCGTAGATGAGCAGTTCTTC.

The gene calls are TRBV7-2 and TRBJ2-3, with D possibly matching TRBD2 (6 bases). This CDR3 region has 15 residues. The germline CDR1 and CDR2 sequences are SGHTA and FQGNSA. Trimming removed 8 bases from V and 6 bases from J, with 21 bases in between. CDR3 in DNA: TGTGCCAGCTCTGGGGCGGGGCGGGTTGTGGATACGCAGTATTTT. Encoded protein: CASSGAGRVVDTQYF.

This chain connects TRBV19 to TRBJ1-5; no definite D call. This CDR3 is built from 15 residues. The V gene's germline CDR1 is LNHDA and CDR2 SQIVND (reference sequence). V lost 3 bases and J lost 11, with 20 bases in between. In nucleotides, the CDR3 is TGTGCCAGTAGTATTGGATCAGTCGCCCAATCGGCCCAGCATTTT. Amino acid sequence: CASSIGSVAQSAQHF.

Only a few counts were recorded for this clone. This chain uses TRBV29-1 with TRBJ2-5, with TRBD2 matching 9 bases. Per germline, CDR1 SQVTM and CDR2 ANQGSEA. V shed 3 bases and J 5 bases; nucleotides not matched to a gene: 7. CDR3 size: 14 residues. CDR3 nucleotide sequence: TGCAGCGTTGAGTTGGGACTAGCTCAGGAGACCCAGTACTTC. This encodes CSVELGLAQETQYF.

The chain carries TRBV19 and TRBJ1-2; D gene uncertain. Germline V gene data show CDR1 as LNHDA and CDR2 as SQIVND (reference sequence). Trimming removed 1 base from V and 5 bases from J, with 8 bases in between. This CDR3 has 13 amino acids. CDR3 nucleotide sequence: TGTGCCAGTAGTATAGTAGCGGGGTATGGCTACACCTTC. Residues: CASSIVAGYGYTF.

This clone was seen once. The V call is TRBV6-2 or TRBV6-3, the J call TRBJ2-7; 10 bases align to TRBD1. J lost 6 bases, V lost 2 bases, and 10 bases had no gene match. The CDR3 sequence is 16 residues long. CDR1 is MNHEY and CDR2 is SVGEGT in the germline V gene. The CDR3: CASSYAGTGVNREQYF. Written as DNA, the CDR3 is TGTGCCAGCAGTTACGCGGGGACAGGGGTCAATCGCGAGCAGTACTTC.

The chain is built from TRBV18 and TRBJ1-3; 9 bases align to TRBD1. There are 15 residues in the CDR3. V dropped 3 bases and J dropped 7; count of bases not matched to a gene: 7. Germline loops: CDR1 KGHSH, CDR2 LQKENI. The CDR3: CASSPGTGSRNTIYF. For the CDR3, the DNA is TGTGCCAGCTCACCCGGGACAGGGTCTCGTAACACCATATATTTT.

The chain links TRBV7-9 to TRBJ2-1, with 10 bases matching TRBD1. V was clipped by 3 bases and J by 4 bases; unmatched bases: 3. Germline V gene sequence: CDR1 SEHNR, CDR2 FQNEAQ (reference sequence). The CDR3 loop spans 15 amino acids. The CDR3 DNA reads TGTGCCAGCAGCTTGCGGGACAGGGGTTACAATGAGCAGTTCTTC. It encodes CASSLRDRGYNEQFF.

The V call is TRBV27, the J call TRBJ1-2; D is possibly TRBD1 (6 bases). Deletions cut 6 bases from V and 8 bases from J, with 19 bases between. The CDR3 loop spans 14 amino acids. Germline CDR1 reads MNHEY; CDR2 reads SMNVEV (reference sequence). CDR3 bases: TGTGCCAGCAGCCGAGGACAGTGGGTCGACGGCTACACCTTC. Translated, it gives CASSRGQWVDGYTF.